The clone carrying this T cell receptor (beta chain) was detected a few times. Its specificity is unknown. The data belong to a study of T cell clonality in common variable immunodeficiency. Study-level results: CVID subjects had higher TCRbeta clonality than healthy controls, most marked in about a third.

Only in-frame clones appear in the TCRdb table, and some are missing; sequencing was by immunoSEQ multiplex PCR. Altogether roughly 51,000 clones were found in the sample, and no singletons occur. Material: peripheral blood mononuclear cells. This sequence originates from a person aged 18 to 75 in good health.

The CDR3 is CASTKDRTDTYTF. CDR3 bases read: TGTGCCAGTACCAAGGACAGAACAGATACC. This rearrangement joins TRBV19 to TRBJ1-2; TRBD1 might be the D (6 bases). The DNA ends 3 residues before the CDR3 does, and the rest of the CDR3 is filled in from the germline J gene. The V gene's germline CDR1 is LNHDA and CDR2 SQIVND (reference sequence). The CDR3 is 13 amino acids.